A single sample is the source of the 3 T cell receptor beta chains below, sequenced in a study of blood T cell repertoires in COVID-19. TCRdb's copy holds only in-frame clones and misses some; the assay was immunoSEQ multiplex PCR. The profile shows around 250,000 clones, approximately 88% of them singletons. Material: PBMCs or T cells enriched from blood (not recorded which). Source of these receptors: a woman aged 40 to 50 with acute COVID-19.

The chain's CDR3 is CASSLETSRVDTQYF. The CDR3 DNA reads as TGTGCCAGCAGCTTAGAGACTAGTAGAGTAGATACGCAGTATTTT. The J gene is TRBJ2-3, the V gene TRBV11-3; maybe TRBD2 (6 bases). There are 15 residues in the CDR3. Per the germline V gene, CDR1 is SGHNT and CDR2 is YENEEA. The V end lost 0 bases, the J end lost 5 bases, and 12 bases lay between the germline ends.

J is TRBJ1-2 and V is TRBV30; the D gene is possibly TRBD1 (5 bases). V was cut by 3 bases and J by 2 bases, with 13 bases left in between. This CDR3 region has 14 residues. The germline V gene has CDR1 GTSNPN and CDR2 SVGIG (reference sequence). The CDR3 DNA is TGTGCCTGGAGACCCGACAGAATCAACTATGGCTACACCTTC. Translation: CAWRPDRINYGYTF. Looking up the rest from reference TRBV30 and TRBJ1-2 gives the full variable domain: SQTIHQWPATLVQPVGSPLSLECTVEGTSNPNLYWYRQAAGRGLQLLFYSVGIGQISSEVPQNLSASRPQDRQFILSSKKLLLSDSGFYLCAWRPDRINYGYTFGSGTRLTVV.

The CDR3 nucleotides are TGTGCCAGCAGTTCCGACAGGCTAAGAAGGATTGATCAGCCCCAGCATTTT. Encoded protein: CASSSDRLRRIDQPQHF. The chain combines TRBV27 with TRBJ1-5; tentatively, D is TRBD1 (6 bases). The CDR3 length is 17 residues. The germline V gene has CDR1 MNHEY and CDR2 SMNVEV (reference sequence). V lost 4 bases to trimming and J lost 5 bases, with 21 bases between them.